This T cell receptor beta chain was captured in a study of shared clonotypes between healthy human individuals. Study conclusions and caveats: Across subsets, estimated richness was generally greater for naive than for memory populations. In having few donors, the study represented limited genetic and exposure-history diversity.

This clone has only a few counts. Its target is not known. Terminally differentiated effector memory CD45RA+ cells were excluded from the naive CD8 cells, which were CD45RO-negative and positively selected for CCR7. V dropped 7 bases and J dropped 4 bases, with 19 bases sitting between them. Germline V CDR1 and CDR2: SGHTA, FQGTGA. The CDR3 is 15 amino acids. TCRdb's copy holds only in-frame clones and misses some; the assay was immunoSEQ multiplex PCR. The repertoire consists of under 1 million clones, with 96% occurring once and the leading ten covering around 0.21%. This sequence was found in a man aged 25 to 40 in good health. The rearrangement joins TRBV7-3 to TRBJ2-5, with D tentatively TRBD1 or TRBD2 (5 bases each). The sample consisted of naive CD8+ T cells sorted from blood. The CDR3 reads CASTPVGRELETQYF. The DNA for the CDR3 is TGTGCCAGCACCCCAGTGGGACGGGAACTAGAGACCCAGTACTTC.